The 20 T cell receptor beta chains listed next were all sequenced from one sample in a study of metastatic and nonmetastatic thyroid tumors. Prior to thyroid surgery, none of the patients had received any treatment. With MiXCR, TCRdb reprocessed the PCR reads. The sample shows just under 20,000 clones, roughly 23% of them seen only once. Material: tumor tissue. The receptors shown here come from a male donor with papillary thyroid cancer or a benign thyroid nodule (not recorded which). Some clones in this sample may be carry-over from other donors' samples.

For this clone: No conserved phenylalanine or tryptophan ends this CDR3, so it is likely a read error. The chain carries TRBV6-1 and TRBJ1-6, with D tentatively TRBD1 (5 bases). CDR1 is MNHNS and CDR2 is SASEGT in the germline V gene. CDR3 length: 14 residues. Here the CDR3 DNA reads TGTGCCCGCAGTCGGCAGGGAGGGGATTCACCCCTCCACATT. This codes for CARSRQGGDSPLHI.

This clone was counted at least ten times. This rearrangement joins TRBV11-2 to TRBJ2-3; D possibly corresponds to TRBD2 (5 bases). The V end lost 0 bases, the J end lost 4 bases, and 14 bases lay between the germline ends. Germline CDR1 is SGHAT and CDR2 is FQNNGV. This CDR3 has 16 amino acids. The CDR3 coding sequence is TGTGCCAGCAGCTTAGATCTAGCAGTATCGTCAGATACGCAGTATTTT. This encodes CASSLDLAVSSDTQYF.

The rearrangement links TRBV7-3 to TRBJ2-2; D tentatively fits TRBD1 or TRBD2 (5 bases each). The V gene lost 5 bases and the J gene lost 4 bases, with 11 bases spanning the gap. Germline V gene data show CDR1 as SGHTA and CDR2 as FQGTGA. CDR3 size: 14 residues. The CDR3 reads CASSLLGATGELFF. CDR3 in DNA: TGTGCCAGCAGCCTCCTCGGGGCCACCGGGGAGCTGTTTTTT.

This clone was observed at least ten times. Here the CDR3 DNA reads TGTGCCAGCAGCCCGGGACAGGGAAGTGAAAAACTGTTTTTT. This codes for CASSPGQGSEKLFF. The chain carries TRBV5-5 and TRBJ1-4; 9 bases line up with TRBD1. V gave up 4 bases and J gave up 7 bases; unmatched junction bases: 5. The V gene's germline CDR1 is SGHKS and CDR2 YYEKEE (reference sequence). CDR3 length: 14 amino acids.

V usage is TRBV30 and J usage is TRBJ1-3; D remains unclear. V lost 0 bases to trimming and J lost 0 bases, with 6 bases between them. CDR1 GTSNPN and CDR2 SVGIG come from the germline V gene (reference sequence). The CDR3 has 14 amino acids. CDR3 amino acids: CAWSVRTSGNTIYF. CDR3 in DNA: TGTGCCTGGAGTGTTCGGACCTCTGGAAACACCATATATTTT.

This clone is classed as medium-sized (0.01 to 0.1%). This chain connects TRBV27 to TRBJ2-6, with D possibly TRBD2 on 5 matching bases. V was cut by 7 bases and J by 0 bases, with 16 bases left in between. This CDR3 contains 17 residues. CDR1 and CDR2 (germline): MNHEY, SMNVEV (reference sequence). CDR3 sequence: CASTFQMTNSGANVLTF. Written as DNA, the CDR3 is TGTGCCAGCACCTTCCAAATGACTAACTCTGGGGCCAACGTCCTGACTTTC.

V usage is TRBV30 and J usage is TRBJ1-1, with 10 bases fitting TRBD1. Trimming cost V 3 bases and J 5 bases; bases outside gene matches: 6. Per the germline V gene, CDR1 is GTSNPN and CDR2 is SVGIG (reference sequence). The CDR3 contains 14 residues. CDR3 amino acids: CAWRWLGQGTEAFF. Written as DNA, the CDR3 is TGTGCCTGGAGGTGGTTGGGACAGGGGACTGAAGCTTTCTTT.

This clone came up many times. This chain uses TRBV6-1 with TRBJ1-4, with 10 bases that match TRBD1. The V gene end was trimmed by 0 bases and the J gene end by 6 bases; junction bases not matched to a gene: 4. This CDR3 region has 16 residues. Germline V gives CDR1 MNHNS, CDR2 SASEGT. CDR3 coding DNA: TGTGCCAGCAGTGAAGCAACCGGGACAGGGGATGAAAAACTGTTTTTT. This codes for CASSEATGTGDEKLFF.

This clone has a handful of counts. The rearrangement links TRBV19 to TRBJ1-1, with 8 bases identical to TRBD1. CDR1 LNHDA and CDR2 SQIVND come from the germline V gene (reference sequence). CDR3 length: 14 amino acids. V shed 8 bases, J shed 1 base, and the junction held 6 bases outside the gene matches. In DNA form, the CDR3 reads TGTGCCAGTCAAAACAGGGGGTGGAACACTGAAGCTTTCTTT. It translates to CASQNRGWNTEAFF.

This clone was observed many times. The J gene is TRBJ2-5, the V gene TRBV30, with a tentative D call TRBD2 (5 bases). The germline V and J ends were trimmed by 4 bases and 1 base, with 16 bases remaining between them. Germline lookup yields CDR1 GTSNPN and CDR2 SVGIG (reference sequence). CDR3 length equals 15 residues. Here the CDR3 DNA reads TGTGCCTGGATTCGTCGGGAACAGAGCCAAGAGACCCAGTACTTC. Protein product: CAWIRREQSQETQYF. Full variable domain (remainder filled in from reference TRBV30 and TRBJ2-5): SQTIHQWPATLVQPVGSPLSLECTVEGTSNPNLYWYRQAAGRGLQLLFYSVGIGQISSEVPQNLSASRPQDRQFILSSKKLLLSDSGFYLCAWIRREQSQETQYFGPGTRLLVL.

CDR3 region: CASSLASGQGRETQYF. The CDR3 nucleotides are TGTGCCAGCAGCTTAGCCTCGGGACAGGGAAGAGAGACCCAGTACTTC. This chain connects TRBV7-2 to TRBJ2-5; 9 nucleotides line up with TRBD1. The germline gives CDR1 SGHTA, CDR2 FQGNSA. The trim removed 0 bases at V and 4 bases at J, leaving 6 bases unmatched. CDR3 length: 16 residues.

This clone has at least ten counts. This rearrangement joins TRBV12-3 or TRBV12-4 to TRBJ1-5; TRBD1 is a possible D gene (5 bases). Between the trimmed V and J ends, which lost 3 bases and 0 bases, there was a span of 12 bases. The CDR3 contains 16 residues. The chain's CDR3 is CASSFAAGLSNQPQHF. As DNA, the CDR3 is TGTGCCAGCAGTTTTGCGGCAGGGCTTAGCAATCAGCCCCAGCATTTT.

There are a few counts of this clone. The V gene is TRBV28, the J gene TRBJ2-5, with D perhaps matching TRBD2 (6 bases). The CDR3 spans 12 residues. V lost 6 bases, J lost 2 bases, and 7 bases lay in between. Germline-derived CDR1 and CDR2 are MDHEN and SYDVKM. The CDR3 DNA sequence: TGTGCCAGCAGGCGGGGTCAAGAGACCCAGTACTTC. This translates into CASRRGQETQYF.

By share of the sample, this clone is large (0.1 to 1%). The chain is built from TRBV27 and TRBJ2-3; D unresolved. The CDR3 totals 12 residues. Trimming pared 5 bases from V and 2 bases from J, leaving 5 bases between. Looked up from germline, CDR1 is MNHEY and CDR2 is SMNVEV (reference sequence). Written as DNA, the CDR3 is TGTGCCAGCAGTCACCACACAGATACGCAGTATTTT. This gives the protein CASSHHTDTQYF.

This clone came up many times. The chain joins TRBV28 to TRBJ1-6, with 11 positions matching TRBD1. Per the germline V gene, CDR1 is MDHEN and CDR2 is SYDVKM. V lost 3 bases, J lost 9 bases, and 7 bases stayed unmatched. CDR3 size: 16 residues. CDR3 sequence: CASSFTDRGPGSPLHF. The CDR3 nucleotides read TGTGCCAGCAGTTTTACGGACAGGGGGCCGGGTTCACCCCTCCACTTT.

The genes are TRBV7-3 and TRBJ2-2, with 7 bases identical to TRBD1. V lost 10 bases to trimming and J lost 7 bases; unmatched junction nucleotides: 21. The CDR3 sequence is 17 residues long. Germline CDR1 SGHTA, CDR2 FQGTGA. The CDR3 region has the DNA TGTGCCACAAGCTTAACGGGATCGGGACAGTGGGGCGGGGAGCTGTTTTTT. This gives the protein CATSLTGSGQWGGELFF.

The chain recombines TRBV6-1 with TRBJ2-2, with TRBD2 matching over 15 bases. V shed 2 bases, J shed 7 bases, and the junction held 2 bases outside the gene matches. The CDR3 has 16 residues. Looked up from germline, CDR1 is MNHNS and CDR2 is SASEGT. This chain's CDR3 is CASSEWTSGRGGELFF. In DNA, the CDR3 is TGTGCCAGCAGTGAATGGACTAGCGGGAGGGGCGGGGAGCTGTTTTTT.

This sequence joins TRBV5-4 and TRBJ1-5, with D unclear. CDR1 and CDR2 (germline): SGHNT, YYREEE (reference sequence). CDR3 size: 12 residues. The V and J ends lost 2 bases and 10 bases respectively, with 10 bases between them. DNA for the CDR3: TGTGCCAGCAGCTTAGAGGCCCTCCCCCAGCATTTT. Protein product: CASSLEALPQHF.

This clone came up many times. The chain couples TRBV29-1 to TRBJ1-2; D might be TRBD1 (6 bases). Germline-derived CDR1 and CDR2 are SQVTM and ANQGSEA. Deletions cut 5 bases from V and 5 bases from J, with 18 bases between. The CDR3 extends over 14 amino acids. CDR3 loop: CSVRVFTGPYGYTF. The CDR3, as DNA: TGCAGCGTTCGTGTATTCACAGGGCCGTATGGCTACACCTTC.

This clone came up many times. This chain connects TRBV11-1 to TRBJ1-2; 8 bases align to TRBD1. CDR3 length: 16 amino acids. Germline assignment: CDR1 SGHAT and CDR2 FQDESV (reference sequence). The V and J ends lost 2 bases and 7 bases, in that order; junction bases with no gene match: 12. DNA for the CDR3: TGTGCCAGCAGCTTAAGATCGGTCGAACAGGGGGGTGGCTACACCTTC. As protein: CASSLRSVEQGGGYTF.